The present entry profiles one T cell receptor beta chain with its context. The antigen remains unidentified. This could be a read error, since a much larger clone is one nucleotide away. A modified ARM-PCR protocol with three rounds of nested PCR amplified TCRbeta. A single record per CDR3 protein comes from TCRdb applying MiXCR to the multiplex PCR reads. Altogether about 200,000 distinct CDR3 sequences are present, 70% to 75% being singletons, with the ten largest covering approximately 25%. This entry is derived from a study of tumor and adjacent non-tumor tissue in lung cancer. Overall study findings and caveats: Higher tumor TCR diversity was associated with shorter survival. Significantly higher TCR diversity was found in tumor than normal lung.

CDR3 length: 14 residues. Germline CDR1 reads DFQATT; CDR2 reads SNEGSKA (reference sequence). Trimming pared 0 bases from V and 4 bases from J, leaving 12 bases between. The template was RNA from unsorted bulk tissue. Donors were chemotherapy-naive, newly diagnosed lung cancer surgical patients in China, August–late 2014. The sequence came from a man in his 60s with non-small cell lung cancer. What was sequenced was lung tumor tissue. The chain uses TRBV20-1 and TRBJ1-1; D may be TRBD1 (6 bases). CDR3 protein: CSARDLGGPTEAFF. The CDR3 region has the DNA TGCAGTGCTAGAGACCTAGGGGGGCCCACTGAAGCTTTCTTT.